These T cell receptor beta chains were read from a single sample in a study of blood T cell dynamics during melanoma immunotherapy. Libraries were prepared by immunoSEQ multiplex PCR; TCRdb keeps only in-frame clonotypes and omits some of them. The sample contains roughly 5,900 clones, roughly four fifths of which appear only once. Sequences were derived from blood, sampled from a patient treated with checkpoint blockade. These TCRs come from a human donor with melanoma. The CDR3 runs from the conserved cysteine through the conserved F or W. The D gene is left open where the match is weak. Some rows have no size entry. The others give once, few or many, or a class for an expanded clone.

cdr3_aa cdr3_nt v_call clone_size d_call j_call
CASSFSGSRDEQYF TGTGCCAGCAGTTTTAGCGGGAGTCGAGACGAGCAGTACTTC TRBV28 few TRBD2 TRBJ2-7
CASRRLEGLYGYTF TGTGCCAGCAGAAGGCTCGAAGGCCTTTATGGCTACACCTTC TRBV6-5 - - TRBJ1-2
CAISESGQGLNEKLFF TGTGCCATCAGTGAGTCGGGACAGGGGCTAAATGAAAAACTGTTTTTT TRBV10-3 - TRBD1 TRBJ1-4
CASSRDSRNYGYTF TGTGCCAGCAGCCGGGACAGTCGGAACTATGGCTACACCTTC TRBV5-5 once TRBD1 TRBJ1-2
CASRIDRGIGQPQHF TGTGCCAGTAGGATCGACAGGGGGATAGGTCAGCCCCAGCATTTT TRBV19 - TRBD1 TRBJ1-5
CASSYLPFENTEAFF TGTGCCAGCAGTTATCTCCCCTTCGAGAACACTGAAGCTTTCTTT TRBV6-5 - - TRBJ1-1
CASSEDTPPSYEQYF TGTGCCAGCAGTGAAGACACTCCTCCCTCCTACGAGCAGTACTTC TRBV2 - - TRBJ2-7
CASSFDQYEQYF TGTGCCAGCAGCTTTGATCAGTACGAGCAGTACTTC TRBV7-2 - - TRBJ2-7
CASSLVGGNQPQHF TGTGCCAGCAGCTTAGTCGGGGGGAATCAGCCCCAGCATTTT TRBV7-2 - - TRBJ1-5
CASSLERTGRGEKLFF TGCGCCAGCAGCTTGGAACGGACAGGGAGAGGTGAAAAACTGTTTTTT TRBV5-1 - TRBD1 TRBJ1-4
CASSREGQTSYEQYF TGTGCCAGCAGCCGCGAGGGGCAGACATCCTACGAGCAGTACTTC TRBV7-2 - - TRBJ2-7
CASSLLSGGDNYEQYF TGTGCCAGCAGTTTACTTTCTGGGGGGGACAACTACGAGCAGTACTTC TRBV27 once - TRBJ2-7
CAWSVANERVQPQHF TGTGCCTGGAGTGTAGCTAATGAGAGGGTTCAGCCCCAGCATTTT TRBV30 few - TRBJ1-5
CATSREQGGGEKLFF TGTGCCACCAGCAGAGAACAGGGAGGGGGTGAAAAACTGTTTTTT TRBV15 - - TRBJ1-4
CASSLEGSGQPQHF TGTGCCAGCAGCTTAGAAGGTTCTGGGCAGCCCCAGCATTTT TRBV7-9 - - TRBJ1-5
CASSFSQGISSYNSPLHF TGCGCCAGCAGCTTTAGCCAGGGGATTAGCTCCTATAATTCACCCCTCCACTTT TRBV5-1 - - TRBJ1-6
CASSPIAVTLTGEQYF TGTGCCAGCAGCCCTATTGCAGTTACGTTAACGGGGGAGCAGTACTTC TRBV5-4 few - TRBJ2-7
CASSFRPDYEQYF TGTGCCAGCAGCTTCAGGCCGGACTACGAGCAGTACTTC TRBV13 - - TRBJ2-7
CSDRGRTGNEQFF TGCAGCGACCGCGGGAGAACGGGCAATGAGCAGTTCTTC TRBV29-1 - TRBD2 TRBJ2-1
CASSLSGSTMGGEQYF TGTGCCAGCAGTTTATCAGGGTCCACCATGGGGGGGGAGCAGTACTTC TRBV27 - TRBD2 TRBJ2-7
CASSYRGDSNQPQHF TGTGCCAGCAGTTACCGCGGGGACAGCAATCAGCCCCAGCATTTT TRBV6-6 - - TRBJ1-5
CASSQDLRVGNYGYTF TGCGCCAGCAGCCAAGATCTCAGGGTCGGAAACTATGGCTACACCTTC TRBV4-3 - - TRBJ1-2
CASSQTPGRSQPGYTF TGCGCCAGCAGCCAGACACCAGGACGGAGTCAACCTGGCTACACCTTC TRBV5-1 - - TRBJ1-2
CASSPGTENSPLHF TGTGCCAGCAGCCCCGGGACGGAAAATTCACCCCTCCACTTT TRBV21-1 - - TRBJ1-6
CASRLNRQGSSGYTF TGTGCCAGTAGACTCAACCGGCAGGGTTCAAGCGGCTACACCTTC TRBV19 - - TRBJ1-2
CASSLDPQGAYGYTF TGCGCCAGCAGCTTGGATCCCCAGGGGGCGTATGGCTACACCTTC TRBV5-1 - TRBD1 TRBJ1-2
CASQDNNQPQHF TGTGCCAGCCAAGATAATAATCAGCCCCAGCATTTT TRBV28 - - TRBJ1-5
CASSLRGEAQHF TGTGCCAGCAGTTTACGGGGTGAAGCCCAGCATTTT TRBV27 - - TRBJ1-5
CASRQKGTAYGYTF TGTGCCAGCCGCCAAAAGGGGACAGCCTATGGCTACACCTTC TRBV19 - TRBD1 TRBJ1-2
CASSPKGTVVGAFF TGTGCCAGCAGCCCCAAAGGGACAGTTGTTGGCGCTTTCTTT TRBV11-2 - TRBD1 TRBJ1-1
CASSLGGKDYEQYF TGTGCCAGCAGTTTAGGGGGAAAGGACTACGAGCAGTACTTC TRBV27 - - TRBJ2-7
CASSFLTNYGYTF TGTGCCAGCAGTTTCTTGACTAACTATGGCTACACCTTC TRBV6-5 few - TRBJ1-2
CAWSRGRANEKLFF TGTGCCTGGAGTCGGGGGCGGGCTAATGAAAAACTGTTTTTT TRBV30 - - TRBJ1-4
CASTTGVTEAFF TGTGCCAGTACTACAGGGGTCACTGAAGCTTTCTTT TRBV19 - TRBD1 TRBJ1-1
CSAIDRESAFF TGCAGTGCTATTGACAGGGAATCGGCTTTCTTT TRBV20-1 once TRBD1 TRBJ1-1
CASSLDREGYEQYF TGTGCCAGCAGCTTAGACCGAGAGGGGTACGAGCAGTACTTC TRBV11-2 - - TRBJ2-7
CASSLAPGADEQYF TGTGCCAGCAGCTTGGCCCCGGGGGCGGACGAGCAGTACTTC TRBV7-6 - - TRBJ2-7
CASSLGSPYEQYF TGTGCCAGCAGTTTGGGCAGTCCCTACGAGCAGTACTTC TRBV27 - - TRBJ2-7